A few counts support the clone carrying this T cell receptor beta chain. V dropped 3 bases and J dropped 4; count of bases not matched to a gene: 10. CDR3 size: 17 residues. CDR1 SGHDT and CDR2 YYEEEE come from the germline V gene. This sample stems from a study of cytomegalovirus exposure and HLA in healthy donors. PCR employed 60 Vbeta and 13 Jbeta primers. The authors' processing: A follow-up analysis tallied 65 million to 80 million unique TCR beta chains, roughly 10 million shared. The repertoire was sequenced with immunoSEQ multiplex PCR; TCRdb's copy has only in-frame clones and lacks some. The V and J calls and clone size are taken from that table; D and trimming were inferred from the DNA. The sample comprises roughly 150,000 clones, approximately 83% of which are singletons, and roughly 2% rests with the top ten.

Specimen: PBMCs. The TCR was taken from a woman aged 35 to 49 in good health and CMV-seronegative. V usage is TRBV5-6 and J usage is TRBJ1-1; 12 nucleotides line up with TRBD1. The CDR3 DNA sequence: TGTGCCAGCAGCTACACTCCGGGACAGGGGGCCGGCACTGAAGCTTTCTTT. It yields the protein CASSYTPGQGAGTEAFF.